These 9 T cell receptor beta chains originate from one sample sequenced in a study of cytomegalovirus exposure and HLA in healthy donors. Use of 60 Vbeta and 13 Jbeta primers characterized the PCR. Sequenced by immunoSEQ multiplex PCR; TCRdb stores in-frame clones only, minus some. The sample shows some 140,000 clones, approximately 61% of them seen only once. The specimen was PBMCs. All receptors derive from a human donor in good health.

The CDR3 bases are TGTGCCAGCAGTTATTCGCCCGGGACAGGGTCCTACGAGCAGTACTTC. Translated, it gives CASSYSPGTGSYEQYF. The V and J genes are TRBV6-5 and TRBJ2-7, with 9 bases identical to TRBD1. J was trimmed by 1 base and V by 3 bases; bases with no gene match: 7. CDR3 length equals 16 residues. The germline V gene has CDR1 MNHEY and CDR2 SVGAGI.

The chain uses TRBV5-1 and TRBJ2-7; D uncertain. CDR3 length: 13 residues. The ends were cut back, 4 bases at V and 4 bases at J, with 12 bases in the middle. The germline CDR1 and CDR2 sequences are SGHRS and YFSETQ. In DNA form, the CDR3 reads TGCGCCAGCAGCCCTGGGTCACTATACGAGCAGTACTTC. Amino acids: CASSPGSLYEQYF.

This clone has only a few counts. The V call is TRBV5-6, the J call TRBJ2-7, with a possible D match to TRBD1 (6 bases). Trimming cost V 4 bases and J 4 bases, with 18 bases left between them. This CDR3 has 15 amino acids. Germline CDR1 and CDR2: SGHDT and YYEEEE. As DNA, the CDR3 is TGTGCCAGCAGCCAAAAGACAGGCGTTTGGTACGAGCAGTACTTC. This encodes CASSQKTGVWYEQYF.

This clone was picked up a small number of times. For the CDR3, the DNA is TGCGCCAGCAGCCAAGTAGGAGACACCATATATTTT. Protein sequence: CASSQVGDTIYF. The gene calls are TRBV4-1 and TRBJ1-3; D unresolved. V was shortened by 1 base and J by 8 bases, with 6 bases between the two germline ends. This CDR3 is built from 12 residues. Germline CDR1 reads MGHRA; CDR2 reads YSYEKL.

The DNA of the CDR3 is TGTGCCAGCAGCCTGACAGGGGGTATTTTGGATACGCAGTATTTT. This gives the protein CASSLTGGILDTQYF. V is TRBV7-2 and J is TRBJ2-3; TRBD1 aligns across 9 bases. This CDR3 has 15 residues. The junction had 9 bases not matched to a gene; V was cut back by 5 bases and J by 6 bases. Looked up from germline, CDR1 is SGHTA and CDR2 is FQGNSA.

V and J are TRBV28 and TRBJ2-3, with 10 positions matching TRBD2. This CDR3 contains 15 residues. The germline V gene encodes CDR1 MDHEN and CDR2 SYDVKM. The J segment lost 2 bases and the V segment lost 4 bases, leaving 3 bases of the junction unmatched. The CDR3, as DNA: TGTGCCAGCAGTTGGACTAGCGGCTTCACAGATACGCAGTATTTT. This codes for CASSWTSGFTDTQYF.

The chain employs TRBV7-3 and TRBJ2-1, with TRBD2 as a possible D gene (6 bases). This CDR3 spans 15 amino acids. Trimming took off 4 bases at V and 0 bases at J, with 10 bases between the two ends. Looked up from germline, CDR1 is SGHTA and CDR2 is FQGTGA. The CDR3 sequence: CASSSDGSSYNEQFF. CDR3 DNA: TGTGCCAGCAGCTCCGACGGGAGCTCCTACAATGAGCAGTTCTTC.

Only a few counts were recorded for this clone. V usage is TRBV19 and J usage is TRBJ1-2; TRBD1 matches at 8 bases. Germline V lookup: CDR1 LNHDA, CDR2 SQIVND (reference sequence). The CDR3 is 14 amino acids. V shed 4 bases, J shed 5 bases, and the junction held 6 bases outside the gene matches. CDR3 sequence (DNA): TGTGCCAGTAGTACAGACAGGGGATTGTATGGCTACACCTTC. Its translation: CASSTDRGLYGYTF.

This chain joins TRBV18 and TRBJ2-5, with D maybe TRBD1 (6 bases). V was cut by 6 bases and J by 3 bases, with 20 bases left in between. Germline assignment: CDR1 KGHSH and CDR2 LQKENI. This CDR3 spans 16 amino acids. Here the CDR3 DNA reads TGTGCCAGCTCCGTCTATGACGCAGGGGCCAAAGAGACCCAGTACTTC. This sequence encodes CASSVYDAGAKETQYF. Full variable domain (remainder filled in from reference TRBV18 and TRBJ2-5): NAGVMQNPRHLVRRRGQEARLRCSPMKGHSHVYWYRQLPEEGLKFMVYLQKENIIDESGMPKERFSAEFPKEGPSILRIQQVVRGDSAAYFCASSVYDAGAKETQYFGPGTRLLVL.